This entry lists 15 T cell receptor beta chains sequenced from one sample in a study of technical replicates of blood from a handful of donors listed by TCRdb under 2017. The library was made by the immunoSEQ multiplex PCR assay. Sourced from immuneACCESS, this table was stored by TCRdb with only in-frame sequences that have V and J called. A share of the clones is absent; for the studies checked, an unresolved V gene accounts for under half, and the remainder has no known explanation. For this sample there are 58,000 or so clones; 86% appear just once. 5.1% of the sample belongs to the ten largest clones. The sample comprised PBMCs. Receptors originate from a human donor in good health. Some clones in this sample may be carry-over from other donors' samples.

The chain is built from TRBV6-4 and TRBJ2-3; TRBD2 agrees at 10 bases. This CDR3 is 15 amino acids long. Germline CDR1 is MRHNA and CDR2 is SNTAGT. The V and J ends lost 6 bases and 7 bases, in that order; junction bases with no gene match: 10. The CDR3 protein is CASSEAGGPVYTQYF. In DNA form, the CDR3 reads TGTGCCAGCAGCGAAGCGGGGGGGCCTGTATATACGCAGTATTTT.

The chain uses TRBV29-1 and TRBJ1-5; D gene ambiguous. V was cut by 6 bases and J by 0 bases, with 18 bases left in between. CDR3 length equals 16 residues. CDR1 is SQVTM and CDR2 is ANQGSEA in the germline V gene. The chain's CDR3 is CSVLVLGQTSNQPQHF. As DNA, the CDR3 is TGCAGCGTCCTTGTTTTGGGCCAAACTAGCAATCAGCCCCAGCATTTT. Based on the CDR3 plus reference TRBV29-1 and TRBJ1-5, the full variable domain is SAVISQKPSRDICQRGTSLTIQCQVDSQVTMMFWYRQQPGQSLTLIATANQGSEATYESGFVIDKFPISRPNLTFSTLTVSNMSPEDSSIYLCSVLVLGQTSNQPQHFGDGTRLSIL.

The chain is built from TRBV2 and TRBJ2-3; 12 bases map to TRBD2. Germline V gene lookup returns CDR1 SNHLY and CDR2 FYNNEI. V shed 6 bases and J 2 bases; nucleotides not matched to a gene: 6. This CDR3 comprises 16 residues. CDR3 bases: TGTGCCAGCAGGTCTCTAGCGGGAGGGCCCACAGATACGCAGTATTTT. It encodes CASRSLAGGPTDTQYF.

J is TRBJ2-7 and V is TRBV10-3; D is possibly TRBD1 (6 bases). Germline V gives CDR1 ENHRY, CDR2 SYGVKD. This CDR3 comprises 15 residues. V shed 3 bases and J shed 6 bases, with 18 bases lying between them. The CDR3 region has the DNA TGTGCCATCAGTGATGGAAGGGGGACGCTCTCCGAGCAGTACTTC. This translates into CAISDGRGTLSEQYF.

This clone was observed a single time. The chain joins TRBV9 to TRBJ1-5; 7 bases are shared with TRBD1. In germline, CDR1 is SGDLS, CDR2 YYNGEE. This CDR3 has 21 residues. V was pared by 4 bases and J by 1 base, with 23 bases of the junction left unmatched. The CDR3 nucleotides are TGTGCCAGCAGCCCGAGAAGTGGGACAGATCTAAAACGTTTAAGCAATCAGCCCCAGCATTTT. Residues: CASSPRSGTDLKRLSNQPQHF.

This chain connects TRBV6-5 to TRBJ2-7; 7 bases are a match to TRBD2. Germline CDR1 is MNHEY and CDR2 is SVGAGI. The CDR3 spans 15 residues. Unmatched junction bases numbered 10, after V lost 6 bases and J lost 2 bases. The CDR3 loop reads CASSPTPAGPYEQYF. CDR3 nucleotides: TGTGCCAGCAGCCCAACCCCAGCGGGGCCCTACGAGCAGTACTTC.

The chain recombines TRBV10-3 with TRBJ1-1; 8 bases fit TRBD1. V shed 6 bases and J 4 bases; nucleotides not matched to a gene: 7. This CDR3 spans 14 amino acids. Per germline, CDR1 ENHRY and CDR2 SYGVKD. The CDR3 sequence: CAIRKEQGGTEAFF. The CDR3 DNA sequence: TGTGCCATCAGAAAAGAACAGGGGGGCACTGAAGCTTTCTTT.

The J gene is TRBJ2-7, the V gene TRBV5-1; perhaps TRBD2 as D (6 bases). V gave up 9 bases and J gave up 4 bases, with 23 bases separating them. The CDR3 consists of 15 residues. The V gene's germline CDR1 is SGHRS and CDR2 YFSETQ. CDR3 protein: CATQPGPSEGYEQYF. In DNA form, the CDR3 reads TGCGCCACCCAGCCCGGACCTAGCGAGGGATACGAGCAGTACTTC. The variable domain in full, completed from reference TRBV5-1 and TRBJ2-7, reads KAGVTQTPRYLIKTRGQQVTLSCSPISGHRSVSWYQQTPGQGLQFLFEYFSETQRNKGNFPGRFSGRQFSNSRSEMNVSTLELGDSALYLCATQPGPSEGYEQYFGPGTRLTVT.

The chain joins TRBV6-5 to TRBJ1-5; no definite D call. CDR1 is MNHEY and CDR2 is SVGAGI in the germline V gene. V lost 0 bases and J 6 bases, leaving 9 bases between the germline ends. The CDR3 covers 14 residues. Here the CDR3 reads CASSYSGRVQPQHF. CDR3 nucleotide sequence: TGTGCCAGCAGTTACTCCGGGAGAGTTCAGCCCCAGCATTTT.

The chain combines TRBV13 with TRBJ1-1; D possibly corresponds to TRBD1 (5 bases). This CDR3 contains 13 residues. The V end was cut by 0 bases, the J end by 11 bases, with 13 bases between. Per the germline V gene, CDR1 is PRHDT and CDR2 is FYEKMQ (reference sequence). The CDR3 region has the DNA TGTGCCAGCAGCTTAGGAGGGGTTCAAAAGGCTTTCTTT. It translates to CASSLGGVQKAFF.

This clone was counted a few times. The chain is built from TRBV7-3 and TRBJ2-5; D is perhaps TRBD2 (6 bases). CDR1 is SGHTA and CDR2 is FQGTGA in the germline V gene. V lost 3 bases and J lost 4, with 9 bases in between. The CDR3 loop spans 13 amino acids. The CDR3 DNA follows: TGTGCCAGCAGCTTGTTGGAGGGAGAGACCCAGTACTTC. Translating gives CASSLLEGETQYF. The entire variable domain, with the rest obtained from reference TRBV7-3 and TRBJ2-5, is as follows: GAGVSQTPSNKVTEKGKYVELRCDPISGHTALYWYRQSLGQGPEFLIYFQGTGAADDSGLPNDRFFAVRPEGSVSTLKIQRTERGDSAVYLCASSLLEGETQYFGPGTRLLVL.

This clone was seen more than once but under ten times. The CDR3 here is CASSLSVFEQYF. In DNA form, the CDR3 reads TGTGCCAGCAGCTTATCTGTCTTCGAGCAGTACTTC. The J gene is TRBJ2-7, the V gene TRBV7-2, with D hard to call. Germline assignment: CDR1 SGHTA and CDR2 FQGNSA. V shed 2 bases and J shed 6 bases, with 8 bases lying between them. The CDR3 has 12 residues.

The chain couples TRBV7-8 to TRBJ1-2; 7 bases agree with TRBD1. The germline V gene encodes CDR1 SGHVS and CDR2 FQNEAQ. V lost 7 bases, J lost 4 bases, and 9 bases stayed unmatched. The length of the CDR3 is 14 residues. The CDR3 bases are TGTGCCAGCACCTCAGGGGGTATGGGCTATGGCTACACCTTC. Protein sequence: CASTSGGMGYGYTF.

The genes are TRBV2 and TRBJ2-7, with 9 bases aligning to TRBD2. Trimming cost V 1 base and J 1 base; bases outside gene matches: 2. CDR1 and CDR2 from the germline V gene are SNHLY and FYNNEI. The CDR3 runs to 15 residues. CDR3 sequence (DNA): TGTGCCAGCAGTGAAGGGCGGGGGGGTTCCTACGAGCAGTACTTC. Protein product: CASSEGRGGSYEQYF.

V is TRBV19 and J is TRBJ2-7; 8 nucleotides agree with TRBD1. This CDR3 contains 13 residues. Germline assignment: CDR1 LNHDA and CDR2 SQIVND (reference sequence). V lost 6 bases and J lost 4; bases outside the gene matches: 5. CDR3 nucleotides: TGTGCCAGTAGCTACCGGACAGGGTACGAGCAGTACTTC. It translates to CASSYRTGYEQYF.